This is a list of T cell receptor beta chains from one sample in a study of Ad26.COV2.S vaccination and SARS-CoV-2 variants. Produced via immunoSEQ multiplex PCR; TCRdb's table is partial and in-frame only. Altogether hundreds of thousands of clones are present, around 87% being singletons, with the ten largest covering less than 3.5%. This sample comprised peripheral blood, obtained in a trial of Ad26.COV2.S vaccine versus placebo. The receptors stem from a person between 18 and 65 years old who received the Ad26.COV2.S COVID-19 vaccine or a placebo. The CDR3 runs from the conserved cysteine through the conserved F or W. The D gene is left open where the match is weak. Expanded clones are given a class, and other clones once, few, many or no size at all.

V gene	clone size	D gene	J gene	CDR3 protein	CDR3 DNA
TRBV6-2/TRBV6-3	.	.	TRBJ1-5	CASSRLNQPQHF	TGTGCCAGCAGTAGACTCAATCAGCCCCAGCATTTT
TRBV5-1	.	.	TRBJ1-2	CASSLGRATNYGYTF	TGCGCCAGCAGCTTGGGCAGGGCGACCAACTATGGCTACACCTTC
TRBV25-1	.	TRBD1	TRBJ1-2	CASSEWTGWHGYTF	TGTGCCAGCAGTGAGTGGACAGGGTGGCATGGCTACACCTTC
TRBV5-5	.	.	TRBJ1-2	CASSFQRTADTF	TGTGCCAGCAGCTTTCAAAGGACAGCAGACACCTTC
TRBV18	.	TRBD2	TRBJ2-7	CASSLGLDIEQYF	TGTGCCAGCTCACTAGGACTAGACATCGAGCAGTACTTC
TRBV6-5	.	.	TRBJ1-1	CASSYSRGTTEAFF	TGTGCCAGCAGTTACTCGCGGGGGACCACTGAAGCTTTCTTT
TRBV4-2	.	.	TRBJ2-5	CASSQVSGEDQETQYF	TGTGCCAGCAGCCAAGTGTCGGGGGAGGATCAAGAGACCCAGTACTTC
TRBV6-6	.	.	TRBJ1-3	CATRRFEGRPNTIYF	TGTGCCACCCGCCGGTTTGAAGGACGTCCAAACACCATATATTTT
TRBV18	once	.	TRBJ1-2	CASSPQGGDYGYTF	TGTGCCAGCTCACCACAGGGCGGAGACTATGGCTACACCTTC
TRBV2	.	.	TRBJ2-2	CASSAPDRLLTGELFF	TGTGCCAGCAGTGCCCCGGACAGATTACTCACCGGGGAGCTGTTTTTT
TRBV5-1	.	TRBD1	TRBJ2-2	CASSLGGTGNTGELFF	TGCGCCAGCAGCTTGGGAGGGACAGGTAACACCGGGGAGCTGTTTTTT
TRBV29-1	.	TRBD1	TRBJ2-7	CSVETTGVEQYF	TGCAGCGTTGAAACGACAGGGGTCGAGCAGTACTTC
TRBV12-3/TRBV12-4	once	.	TRBJ2-5	CASSFQGRETQYF	TGTGCCAGCAGTTTTCAGGGGCGAGAGACCCAGTACTTC
TRBV6-4	.	TRBD2	TRBJ2-3	CASSLLLAGSTDTQYF	TGTGCCAGCAGCCTTTTACTAGCGGGAAGCACAGATACGCAGTATTTT
TRBV9	.	.	TRBJ1-3	CASSYGDGNTIYF	TGTGCCAGCAGCTATGGGGATGGAAACACCATATATTTT
TRBV19	.	.	TRBJ2-7	CASSPRGGLYEQYF	TGTGCCAGTAGTCCCCGCGGGGGCTTGTACGAGCAGTACTTC
TRBV9	.	.	TRBJ1-5	CASSVDGNQPQHF	TGTGCCAGCAGCGTAGACGGGAATCAGCCCCAGCATTTT
TRBV6-5	once	.	TRBJ1-6	CASSQSSYNSPLHF	TGTGCCAGCAGTCAGAGCTCCTATAATTCACCCCTCCACTTT
TRBV5-6	.	.	TRBJ1-4	CASSLKGANEKLFF	TGTGCCAGCAGCTTGAAAGGGGCTAATGAAAAACTGTTTTTT
TRBV21-1	once	.	TRBJ2-1	CASSAGTSGRTSYNEQFF	TGTGCCAGCAGCGCCGGGACTAGCGGGAGGACCTCCTACAATGAGCAGTTCTTC
TRBV7-9	.	TRBD1	TRBJ1-3	CASSLDRVSGNTIYF	TGTGCCAGCAGCCTTGACAGGGTCTCTGGAAACACCATATATTTT
TRBV7-2	.	.	TRBJ2-1	CASSLRSDHYNEQFF	TGTGCCAGCAGCTTAAGGTCGGACCACTACAATGAGCAGTTCTTC
TRBV30	once	.	TRBJ1-5	CAWSGEGTGNQPQHF	TGTGCCTGGAGTGGGGAGGGTACGGGCAATCAGCCCCAGCATTTT
TRBV5-6	.	.	TRBJ1-6	CASSSTGQESPLHF	TGTGCCAGCAGCTCAACAGGGCAGGAATCACCCCTCCACTTT
TRBV5-6	.	TRBD1	TRBJ2-5	CASSLRTTGVETQYF	TGTGCCAGCAGCTTAAGAACAACAGGGGTAGAGACCCAGTACTTC
TRBV2	.	TRBD2	TRBJ2-2	CASGIAGGTNTGELFF	TGTGCCAGCGGAATAGCGGGCGGTACGAACACCGGGGAGCTGTTTTTT
TRBV10-3	once	.	TRBJ2-1	CAIKERTDGEQFF	TGTGCCATCAAAGAACGGACGGACGGTGAGCAGTTCTTC
TRBV6-2/TRBV6-3	.	TRBD1	TRBJ2-2	CASSYLGQPTGELFF	TGTGCCAGCAGTTATCTGGGACAGCCCACCGGGGAGCTGTTTTTT
TRBV11-3	.	.	TRBJ2-2	CASSFGAGNTGELFF	TGTGCCAGCAGCTTCGGGGCCGGGAACACCGGGGAGCTGTTTTTT
TRBV5-1	.	.	TRBJ2-1	CASSSEGNPYNEQFF	TGCGCCAGCAGCTCGGAGGGGAACCCCTACAATGAGCAGTTCTTC
TRBV28	.	TRBD1	TRBJ2-6	CASTAGLRRDRGPAGANVLTF	TGTGCCAGCACGGCGGGGCTTCGTCGCGACAGGGGCCCCGCTGGGGCCAACGTCCTGACTTTC
TRBV5-1	.	.	TRBJ1-5	CASSLGAGQVNQPQHF	TGCGCCAGCAGCTTGGGGGCAGGGCAGGTCAATCAGCCCCAGCATTTT
TRBV12-3/TRBV12-4	.	TRBD1	TRBJ2-7	CASSRQGPGEQYF	TGTGCCAGCAGTAGACAGGGGCCTGGGGAGCAGTACTTC
TRBV6-2/TRBV6-3	few	TRBD2	TRBJ2-1	CASSQLAGAYNEQFF	TGTGCCAGCAGCCAACTAGCGGGGGCCTACAATGAGCAGTTCTTC
TRBV19	.	.	TRBJ2-7	CASSIDRSYEQYF	TGTGCCAGTAGTATCGACAGGTCCTACGAGCAGTACTTC
TRBV19	few	.	TRBJ1-1	CASSISGMNTEAFF	TGTGCCAGTAGTATTTCAGGGATGAACACTGAAGCTTTCTTT
TRBV12-3/TRBV12-4	.	TRBD1	TRBJ1-4	CASKGGQWEKLFF	TGTGCCAGCAAAGGGGGCCAGTGGGAAAAACTGTTTTTT
TRBV7-2	few	TRBD2	TRBJ2-2	CASSLGLAGITGELFF	TGTGCCAGCAGCCTTGGACTAGCGGGGATCACCGGGGAGCTGTTTTTT
TRBV27	.	.	TRBJ1-2	CASSFRGKGGYTF	TGTGCCAGCAGTTTCAGGGGAAAAGGTGGCTACACCTTC
TRBV19	.	.	TRBJ2-1	CASGRWGGEQFF	TGTGCCAGCGGTCGCTGGGGAGGTGAGCAGTTCTTC